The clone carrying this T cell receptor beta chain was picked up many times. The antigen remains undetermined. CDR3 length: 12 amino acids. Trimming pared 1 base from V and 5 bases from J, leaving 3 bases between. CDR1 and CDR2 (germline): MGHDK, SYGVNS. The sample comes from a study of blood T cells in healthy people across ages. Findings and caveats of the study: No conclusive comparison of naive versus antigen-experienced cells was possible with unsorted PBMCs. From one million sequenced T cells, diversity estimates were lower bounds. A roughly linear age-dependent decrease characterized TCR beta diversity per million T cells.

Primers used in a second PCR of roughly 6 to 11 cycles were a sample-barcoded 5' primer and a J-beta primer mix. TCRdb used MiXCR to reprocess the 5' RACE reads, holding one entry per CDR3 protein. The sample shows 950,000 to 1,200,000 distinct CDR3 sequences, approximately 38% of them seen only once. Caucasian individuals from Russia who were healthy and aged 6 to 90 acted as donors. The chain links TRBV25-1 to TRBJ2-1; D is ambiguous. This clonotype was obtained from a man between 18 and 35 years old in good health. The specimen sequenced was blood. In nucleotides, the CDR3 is TGTGCCAGCAGTGAATCGGACAATGAGCAGTTCTTC. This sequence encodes CASSESDNEQFF.